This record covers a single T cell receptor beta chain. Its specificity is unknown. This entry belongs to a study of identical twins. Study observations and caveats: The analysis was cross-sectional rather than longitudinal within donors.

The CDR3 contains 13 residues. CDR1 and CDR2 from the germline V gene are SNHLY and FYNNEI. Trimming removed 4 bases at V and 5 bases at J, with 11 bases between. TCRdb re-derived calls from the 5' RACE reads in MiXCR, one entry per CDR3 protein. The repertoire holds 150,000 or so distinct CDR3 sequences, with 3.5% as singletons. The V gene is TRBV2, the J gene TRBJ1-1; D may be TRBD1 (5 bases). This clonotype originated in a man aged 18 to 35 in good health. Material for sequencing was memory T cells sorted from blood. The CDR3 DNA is TGTGCCAGCAGTGTACGACGGGGGACTGAAGCTTTCTTT. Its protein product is CASSVRRGTEAFF.